These 2 T cell receptor beta chains were all obtained from the same sample, sequenced in a study of CD8+ T cells in alopecia areata. RNA was extracted and reverse transcribed into cDNA as the sequencing template. TCRdb's table, derived via immunoSEQ multiplex PCR, lists solely in-frame clones and lacks some. The table records hundreds of thousands of clones, approximately 52% of them present only once. Source: CD4+ T cells sorted from blood, taken at week 0. The receptors come from a human donor with alopecia areata.

To note about this clone: Additional DNA sequences in this sample encode the identical CDR3. CDR3 in amino acids: CASSLARTSYNEQFF. For the CDR3, the DNA is TGTGCCAGCAGCTTGGCCCGGACATCTTACAATGAGCAGTTCTTC. The V and J genes are TRBV7-9 and TRBJ2-1; possible D gene TRBD1, 5 bases. The CDR3 runs 15 residues. The V and J ends lost 3 bases and 4 bases respectively, with 13 bases between them. Germline V gene sequence: CDR1 SEHNR, CDR2 FQNEAQ (reference sequence). The whole variable domain, filled in from reference TRBV7-9 and TRBJ2-1, reads DTGVSQNPRHKITKRGQNVTFRCDPISEHNRLYWYRQTLGQGPEFLTYFQNEAQLEKSRLLSDRFSAERPKGSFSTLEIQRTEQGDSAMYLCASSLARTSYNEQFFGPGTRLTVL.

The chain combines TRBV30 with TRBJ1-2; D may be TRBD1 (5 bases). There are 15 residues in the CDR3. The V end lost 8 bases, the J end lost 0 bases, and 19 bases lay between the germline ends. CDR1 is GTSNPN, CDR2 SVGIG, per germline (reference sequence). CDR3 sequence (DNA): TGTGCCATGGGACGGGCACTATTCACTAACTATGGCTACACCTTC. Amino acid sequence: CAMGRALFTNYGYTF.